One TCR beta chain is described in this entry. The antigen is unknown. Trimming shortened V by 4 bases and J by 2 bases, and 11 bases separated the two germline ends. The CDR3 length is 14 residues. CDR1 SNHLY and CDR2 FYNNEI come from the germline V gene. Generated by immunoSEQ multiplex PCR, the TCRdb table keeps only in-frame clones and is missing some. The table records over 40,000 clones, about 83% of them present only once. The data derive from a study of T cell responses to AZD1222 COVID-19 vaccine. Overall study findings and caveats: Females outnumbered males among donors, who were mostly white British; clonal diversity was possibly underestimated.

The sample was peripheral blood, taken on day 0 of AZD1222 vaccination. This clonotype originated in an adult in good health. This chain links TRBV2 with TRBJ1-2, with no clear D. The chain's CDR3 is CASSGEAGNYGYTF. The CDR3 DNA follows: TGTGCCAGCAGTGGGGAGGCAGGAAACTATGGCTACACCTTC.